The 19 T cell receptor beta chains below all came from one sample that was sequenced in a study of blood T cell repertoires in COVID-19. Only in-frame clones appear in the TCRdb table, and some are missing; sequencing was by immunoSEQ multiplex PCR. The sample contains roughly 300,000 clones, 87% of which appear only once. Material for sequencing was peripheral blood. Source of these receptors: a woman aged 40 to 55 who had recovered from COVID-19.

The genes are TRBV11-2 and TRBJ2-2; a possible D gene is TRBD1 (5 bases). The CDR3 is made up of 15 amino acids. V dropped 2 bases and J dropped 5 bases, with 12 bases sitting between them. Germline V lookup: CDR1 SGHAT, CDR2 FQNNGV. Written as DNA, the CDR3 is TGTGCCAGCAGCTTAATCAGGGAAAGTACCGGGGAGCTGTTTTTT. It translates to CASSLIRESTGELFF.

V gene TRBV3-1 (or the pseudogene TRBV3-2) combines with J gene TRBJ2-5, with unresolved D. V was shortened by 4 bases and J by 5 bases, with 8 bases between the two germline ends. Germline lookup yields CDR1 LGHDT and CDR2 YNNKEL (reference sequence). CDR3 size: 12 residues. The CDR3 DNA follows: TGTGCCAGCAGCCGGCTGAAGGAGACCCAGTACTTC. Its translation: CASSRLKETQYF.

This rearrangement joins TRBV29-1 to TRBJ1-1; D gene uncertain. V lost 6 bases to trimming and J lost 4 bases, with 12 bases between them. Germline V gene sequence: CDR1 SQVTM, CDR2 ANQGSEA. The CDR3 contains 12 residues. The CDR3 sequence is CSVAPGATEAFF. The CDR3, as DNA: TGCAGCGTCGCACCGGGAGCCACTGAAGCTTTCTTT.

The V gene is TRBV5-1, the J gene TRBJ2-4; 8 bases are shared with TRBD1. Germline CDR1 is SGHRS and CDR2 is YFSETQ. CDR3 length: 14 amino acids. Trimming took 7 bases from V and 9 from J; bases not matched to a gene: 12. DNA of the CDR3: TGCGCCAGCTCCGCTCTCCCAGGGGGCGGCATTCAGTACTTC. Protein product: CASSALPGGGIQYF.

This chain connects TRBV9 to TRBJ1-5; D is possibly TRBD1 (6 bases). Trimming shortened V by 4 bases and J by 10 bases, and 18 bases separated the two germline ends. The CDR3 spans 14 residues. Per germline, CDR1 SGDLS and CDR2 YYNGEE. The CDR3 nucleotides read TGTGCCAGCAGCCCGTCGGGGGGCTTGAGCCCCCAGCATTTT. Protein product: CASSPSGGLSPQHF.

This chain links TRBV5-4 with TRBJ1-1; TRBD1 aligns across 9 bases. CDR1 SGHNT and CDR2 YYREEE come from the germline V gene (reference sequence). Losses at the gene ends were 4 bases for V and 3 bases for J; bases not matched to a gene: 7. The CDR3 is 15 amino acids. CDR3 bases: TGTGCCAGCAGCGGACAGGGGAGGGGCGACACTGAAGCTTTCTTT. This encodes CASSGQGRGDTEAFF.

This clone is a singleton in its sample. The chain uses TRBV19 and TRBJ2-3; maybe TRBD1 (6 bases). The V gene's germline CDR1 is LNHDA and CDR2 SQIVND (reference sequence). V was shortened by 11 bases and J by 2 bases, with 14 bases between the two germline ends. The CDR3 spans 13 residues. CDR3 DNA: TGTGCCTCTCTAAGGGACAACACAGATACGCAGTATTTT. Residues: CASLRDNTDTQYF.

The CDR3 loop is CASRKQGGYGYSNQPQHF. CDR3 DNA: TGTGCCAGTAGGAAACAGGGGGGCTATGGGTATAGCAATCAGCCCCAGCATTTT. This chain connects TRBV19 to TRBJ1-5; 8 bases agree with TRBD1. V was clipped by 6 bases and J by 0 bases; unmatched bases: 13. The CDR3 runs 18 residues. Looked up from germline, CDR1 is LNHDA and CDR2 is SQIVND (reference sequence). The whole variable domain, remainder taken from reference TRBV19 and TRBJ1-5, is DGGITQSPKYLFRKEGQNVTLSCEQNLNHDAMYWYRQDPGQGLRLIYYSQIVNDFQKGDIAEGYSVSREKKESFPLTVTSAQKNPTAFYLCASRKQGGYGYSNQPQHFGDGTRLSIL.

The chain couples TRBV7-2 to TRBJ2-7; 7 nucleotides align to TRBD1. CDR3 length: 16 residues. CDR1 is SGHTA, CDR2 FQGNSA, per germline. With V trimmed by 5 bases and J by 0 bases, 10 bases remained unmatched. CDR3 in amino acids: CASSQLTGQFSYEQYF. The DNA of the CDR3 is TGTGCCAGCAGCCAACTTACGGGACAGTTCTCCTACGAGCAGTACTTC.

This clone showed up just once. This chain uses TRBV6-2 or TRBV6-3 with TRBJ2-3; 8 nucleotides match TRBD2. The CDR3 length is 15 residues. V lost 4 bases, J lost 2 bases, and 5 bases stayed unmatched. Looked up from germline, CDR1 is MNHEY and CDR2 is SVGEGT. The CDR3 reads CASSWIAGFTDTQYF. In DNA, the CDR3 is TGTGCCAGCAGTTGGATAGCGGGGTTCACAGATACGCAGTATTTT.

The chain is built from TRBV19 and TRBJ2-3; possible D gene TRBD2, 6 bases. The CDR3 covers 15 residues. Trimming cost V 6 bases and J 0 bases, with 13 bases left between them. Looked up from germline, CDR1 is LNHDA and CDR2 is SQIVND (reference sequence). The CDR3 protein is CASRDPGTSTDTQYF. Here the CDR3 DNA reads TGTGCCAGTAGGGACCCAGGGACTAGCACAGATACGCAGTATTTT.

This clone occurred once. The J gene is TRBJ2-1, the V gene TRBV11-3, with 7 bases matching TRBD1. Per germline, CDR1 SGHNT and CDR2 YENEEA. This CDR3 spans 15 amino acids. Unmatched junction bases numbered 3, after V lost 3 bases and J lost 1 base. CDR3 nucleotide sequence: TGTGCCAGCAGCTTTGGACAGGTTTCCTACAATGAGCAGTTCTTC. This encodes CASSFGQVSYNEQFF.

This chain joins TRBV5-4 and TRBJ2-7, with 8 bases matching TRBD1. J was trimmed by 5 bases and V by 4 bases; bases with no gene match: 5. Germline lookup yields CDR1 SGHNT and CDR2 YYREEE (reference sequence). The CDR3 consists of 13 residues. CDR3 DNA: TGTGCCAGCAGCCCTGGACAGGGAAACGAGCAGTACTTC. Its translation is CASSPGQGNEQYF. Drawing the rest from reference TRBV5-4 and TRBJ2-7, the complete variable domain is ETGVTQSPTHLIKTRGQQVTLRCSSQSGHNTVSWYQQALGQGPQFIFQYYREEENGRGNFPPRFSGLQFPNYSSELNVNALELDDSALYLCASSPGQGNEQYFGPGTRLTVT.

This clone came up once. The V and J genes are TRBV6-5 and TRBJ2-1, with 9 nucleotides matching TRBD2. V lost 7 bases, J lost 5 bases, and 3 bases stayed unmatched. Germline V lookup: CDR1 MNHEY, CDR2 SVGAGI. The CDR3 is made up of 13 amino acids. CDR3 region: CASTSSGDNEQFF. The CDR3 DNA is TGTGCCAGCACCTCTAGCGGGGACAATGAGCAGTTCTTC.

Of note for this clone: This same CDR3 is encoded by further DNA sequences in the sample. V is TRBV19 and J is TRBJ1-3; D ambiguous. CDR1 is LNHDA and CDR2 is SQIVND in the germline V gene (reference sequence). The CDR3 length is 14 residues. V was cut by 3 bases and J by 1 base, with 7 bases left in between. DNA for the CDR3: TGTGCCAGTAGTATCGGTTCTTCTGGAAACACCATATATTTT. Encoded protein: CASSIGSSGNTIYF.

This clone showed up just once. The genes are TRBV30 and TRBJ1-2, with D maybe TRBD1 (5 bases). Trimming removed 1 base at V and 4 bases at J, with 19 bases between. This CDR3 comprises 16 residues. Germline-derived CDR1 and CDR2 are GTSNPN and SVGIG (reference sequence). CDR3 protein: CAWSGNGAEPFYGYTF. CDR3 sequence (DNA): TGTGCCTGGAGTGGAAATGGGGCAGAGCCGTTCTATGGCTACACCTTC. The entire variable domain, with the rest obtained from reference TRBV30 and TRBJ1-2, is as follows: SQTIHQWPATLVQPVGSPLSLECTVEGTSNPNLYWYRQAAGRGLQLLFYSVGIGQISSEVPQNLSASRPQDRQFILSSKKLLLSDSGFYLCAWSGNGAEPFYGYTFGSGTRLTVV.

The chain couples TRBV27 to TRBJ2-3; 7 bases agree with TRBD1. Germline CDR1 reads MNHEY; CDR2 reads SMNVEV (reference sequence). This CDR3 has 14 residues. V was pared by 4 bases and J by 1 base, with 2 bases of the junction left unmatched. The CDR3 DNA follows: TGTGCCAGCAGTTCCGACAGGGGCACAGATACGCAGTATTTT. It translates to CASSSDRGTDTQYF.

This clone was seen just once. The CDR3 region is CAWSPPPGQEDYEQYF. CDR3 DNA: TGTGCCTGGAGTCCGCCTCCGGGACAGGAAGACTACGAGCAGTACTTC. This chain connects TRBV30 to TRBJ2-7, with TRBD1 identical over 8 bases. This CDR3 has 16 amino acids. The J segment lost 3 bases and the V segment lost 2 bases, leaving 12 bases of the junction unmatched. CDR1 and CDR2 from the germline V gene are GTSNPN and SVGIG (reference sequence).

In its sample, this clone was seen once. J is TRBJ1-6 and V is TRBV2; 7 bases align to TRBD1. V was clipped by 5 bases and J by 7 bases; unmatched bases: 11. The CDR3 is 16 amino acids. Germline-derived CDR1 and CDR2 are SNHLY and FYNNEI. CDR3: CASSPEGAGHNSPLHF. The CDR3 DNA reads as TGTGCCAGCAGTCCCGAGGGGGCGGGACACAATTCACCCCTCCACTTT.